This T cell receptor (beta chain) was sequenced for a study of cytomegalovirus exposure and HLA in healthy donors. The PCR ran on 60 Vbeta and 13 Jbeta primers. Generated by immunoSEQ multiplex PCR, the TCRdb table keeps only in-frame clones and is missing some. The table shows approximately 160,000 clones, with approximately 80% occurring only once. Trimming at V came to 3 bases and at J to 6 bases, leaving 9 bases not matched to a gene. The CDR3 contains 15 residues. Germline assignment: CDR1 SGDLS and CDR2 YYNGEE. Sequenced material: PBMCs. The chain combines TRBV9 with TRBJ2-1, with 7 bases fitting TRBD1. The sequence came from a male donor in good health and CMV-seropositive. As DNA, the CDR3 is TGTGCCAGCAGCGCACCCTGGGACAGAAGCAATGAGCAGTTCTTC. Translation: CASSAPWDRSNEQFF.